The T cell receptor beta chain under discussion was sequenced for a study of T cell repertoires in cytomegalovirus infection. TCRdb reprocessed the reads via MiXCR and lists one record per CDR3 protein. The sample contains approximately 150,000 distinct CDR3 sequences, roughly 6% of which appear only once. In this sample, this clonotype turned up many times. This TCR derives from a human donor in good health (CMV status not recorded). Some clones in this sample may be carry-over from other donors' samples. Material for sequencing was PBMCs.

Written as DNA, the CDR3 is TGTGCCAGCAGCTTGGCGATGGGCAGAAACACTGAAGCTTTCTTT. This gives the protein CASSLAMGRNTEAFF. The chain employs TRBV5-4 and TRBJ1-1; the D is unclear. The CDR3 runs to 15 residues. The germline V gene has CDR1 SGHNT and CDR2 YYREEE (reference sequence). V shed 0 bases and J shed 2 bases, with 11 bases lying between them.